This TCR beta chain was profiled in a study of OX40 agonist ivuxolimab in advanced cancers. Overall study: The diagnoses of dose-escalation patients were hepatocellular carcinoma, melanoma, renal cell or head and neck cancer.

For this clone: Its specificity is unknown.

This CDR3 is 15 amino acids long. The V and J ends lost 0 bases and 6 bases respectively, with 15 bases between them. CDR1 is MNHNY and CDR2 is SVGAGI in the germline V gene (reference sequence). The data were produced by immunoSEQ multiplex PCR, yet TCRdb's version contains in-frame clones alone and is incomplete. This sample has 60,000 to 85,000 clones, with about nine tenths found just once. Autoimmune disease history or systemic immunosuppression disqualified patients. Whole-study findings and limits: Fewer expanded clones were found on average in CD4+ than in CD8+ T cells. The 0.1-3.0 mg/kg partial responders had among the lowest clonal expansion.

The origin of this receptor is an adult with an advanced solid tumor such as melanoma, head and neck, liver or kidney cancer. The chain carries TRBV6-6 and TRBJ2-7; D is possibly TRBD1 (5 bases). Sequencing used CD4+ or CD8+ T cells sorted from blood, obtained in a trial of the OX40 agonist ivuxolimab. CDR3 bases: TGTGCCAGCAGTTACTCGAACCAGGGCCTCCCCGAGCAGTACTTC. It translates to CASSYSNQGLPEQYF.